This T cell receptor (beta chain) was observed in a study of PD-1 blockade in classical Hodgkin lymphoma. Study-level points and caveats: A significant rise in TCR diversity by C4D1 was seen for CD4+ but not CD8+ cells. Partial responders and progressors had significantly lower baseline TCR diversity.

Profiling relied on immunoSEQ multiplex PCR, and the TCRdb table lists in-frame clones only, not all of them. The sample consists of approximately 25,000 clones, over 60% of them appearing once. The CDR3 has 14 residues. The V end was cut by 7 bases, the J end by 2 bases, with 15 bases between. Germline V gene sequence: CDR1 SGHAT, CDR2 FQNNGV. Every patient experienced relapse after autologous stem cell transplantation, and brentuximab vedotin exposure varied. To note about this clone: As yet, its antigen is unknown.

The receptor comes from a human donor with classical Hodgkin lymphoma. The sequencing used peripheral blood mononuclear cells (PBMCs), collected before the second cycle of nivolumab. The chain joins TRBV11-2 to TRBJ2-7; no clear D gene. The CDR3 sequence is CASTPGRHTYEQYF. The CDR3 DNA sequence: TGTGCCAGCACCCCTGGAAGACACACCTACGAGCAGTACTTC.